This TCR beta chain comes out of a study of CD8+ T cells in alopecia areata. Study-level results: Resident alphabeta T cells of normal skin are also sequenced in scalp samples.

Regarding treatment: oral pan-JAK inhibitor, 5-10 mg twice daily. Extracted RNA was reverse transcribed into cDNA, the sequencing template. Libraries were prepared by immunoSEQ multiplex PCR; TCRdb keeps only in-frame clonotypes and omits some of them. Counted here are approximately 170,000 clones, less than 70% occurring once; the ten biggest clones make up 12% to 15%. Concerning this clone: Its antigen is unknown.

Per the germline V gene, CDR1 is SGHTA and CDR2 is FQGNSA. The ends were cut back, 1 base at V and 0 bases at J, with 10 bases in the middle. This CDR3 is built from 16 residues. The source of this sequence is a human donor with alopecia areata. This chain joins TRBV7-2 and TRBJ1-5, with D hard to call. Sequences were derived from CD4+ T cells sorted from blood, sampled at week 24, from a patient treated with tofacitinib. The CDR3 bases are TGTGCCAGCAGCTTAGGAGCCGCTTATAGCAATCAGCCCCAGCATTTT. Translated: CASSLGAAYSNQPQHF. Full variable domain (remainder filled in from reference TRBV7-2 and TRBJ1-5): GAGVSQSPSNKVTEKGKDVELRCDPISGHTALYWYRQSLGQGLEFLIYFQGNSAPDKSGLPSDRFSAERTGGSVSTLTIQRTQQEDSAVYLCASSLGAAYSNQPQHFGDGTRLSIL.